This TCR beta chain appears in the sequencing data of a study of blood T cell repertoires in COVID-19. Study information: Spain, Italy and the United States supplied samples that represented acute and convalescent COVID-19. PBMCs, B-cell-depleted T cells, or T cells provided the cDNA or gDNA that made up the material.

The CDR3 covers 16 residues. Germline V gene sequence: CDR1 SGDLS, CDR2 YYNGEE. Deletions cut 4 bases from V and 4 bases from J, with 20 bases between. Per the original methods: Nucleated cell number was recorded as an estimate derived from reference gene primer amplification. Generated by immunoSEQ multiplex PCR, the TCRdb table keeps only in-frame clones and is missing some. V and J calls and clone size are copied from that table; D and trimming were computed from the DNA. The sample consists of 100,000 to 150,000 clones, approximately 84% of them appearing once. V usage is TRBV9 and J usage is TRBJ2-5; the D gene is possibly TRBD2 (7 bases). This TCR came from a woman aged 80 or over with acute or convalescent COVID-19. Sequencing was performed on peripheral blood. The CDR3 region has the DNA TGTGCCAGCAGCTCCCAGAGCACAGGGAGGGGAGAGACCCAGTACTTC. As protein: CASSSQSTGRGETQYF.